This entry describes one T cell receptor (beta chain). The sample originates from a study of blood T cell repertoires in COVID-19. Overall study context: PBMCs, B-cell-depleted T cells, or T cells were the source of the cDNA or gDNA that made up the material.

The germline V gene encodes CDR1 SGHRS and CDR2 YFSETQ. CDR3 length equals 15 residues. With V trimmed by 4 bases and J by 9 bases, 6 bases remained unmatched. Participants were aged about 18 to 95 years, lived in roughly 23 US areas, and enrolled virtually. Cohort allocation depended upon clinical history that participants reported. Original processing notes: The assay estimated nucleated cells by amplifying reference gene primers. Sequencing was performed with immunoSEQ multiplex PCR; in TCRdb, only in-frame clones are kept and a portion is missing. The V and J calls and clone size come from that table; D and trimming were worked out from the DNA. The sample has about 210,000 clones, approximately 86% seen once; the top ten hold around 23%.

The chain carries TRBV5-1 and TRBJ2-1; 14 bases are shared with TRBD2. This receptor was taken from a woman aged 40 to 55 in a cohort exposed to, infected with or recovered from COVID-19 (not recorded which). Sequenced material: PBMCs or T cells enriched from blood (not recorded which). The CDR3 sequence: CASSLTSGGAAEQFF. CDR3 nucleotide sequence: TGCGCCAGCAGCCTGACTAGCGGGGGGGCGGCTGAGCAGTTCTTC.